This TCR beta chain was documented in a study of regulatory T cells in long-lasting Graves disease. Trimming took 5 bases from V and 7 from J; bases not matched to a gene: 8. Germline lookup yields CDR1 MDHEN and CDR2 SYDVKM. The CDR3 runs to 14 residues. Construction of TCR beta libraries relied on iRepertoire HTBI primers and on Arm-PCR targeting CDR3 regions. TCRdb re-analysed the multiplex PCR reads in MiXCR, keeping a single row per CDR3 protein. The data contain more than 400,000 distinct CDR3 sequences, about a sixth of them singletons. In this sample, this clonotype turned up many times. Documented time point: newly diagnosed GD, antithyroid drugs for less than 3 months. PBMCs were the source of the RNA used for TCR sequencing. The same data also contributed to another study, on T cells in Graves' hyperthyroidism and ophthalmopathy.

This TCR came from a woman aged 30 to 39 with Graves disease. V usage is TRBV28 and J usage is TRBJ1-5, with TRBD1 matching over 7 bases. Sequencing used peripheral blood mononuclear cells (PBMCs), obtained at new diagnosis, from a patient treated with antithyroid drugs. The CDR3 spells CASSTGTVTQPQHF. The CDR3 DNA follows: TGTGCCAGCAGTACCGGGACAGTTACCCAGCCCCAGCATTTT.